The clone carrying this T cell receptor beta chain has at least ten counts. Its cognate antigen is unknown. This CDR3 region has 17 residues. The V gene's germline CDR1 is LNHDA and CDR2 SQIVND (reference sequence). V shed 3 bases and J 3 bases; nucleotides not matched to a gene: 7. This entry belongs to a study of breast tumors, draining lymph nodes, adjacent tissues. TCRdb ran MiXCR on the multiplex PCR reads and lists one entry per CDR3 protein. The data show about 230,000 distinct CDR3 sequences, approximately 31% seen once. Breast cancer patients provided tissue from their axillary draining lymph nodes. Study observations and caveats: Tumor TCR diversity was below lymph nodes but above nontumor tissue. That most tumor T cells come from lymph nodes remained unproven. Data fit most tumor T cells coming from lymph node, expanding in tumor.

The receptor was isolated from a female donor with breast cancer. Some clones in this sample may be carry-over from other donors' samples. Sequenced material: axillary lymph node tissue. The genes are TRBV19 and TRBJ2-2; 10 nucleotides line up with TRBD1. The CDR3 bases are TGTGCCAGTAGTATCGACAGGGGGCTCCTTGACACCGGGGAGCTGTTTTTT. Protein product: CASSIDRGLLDTGELFF.